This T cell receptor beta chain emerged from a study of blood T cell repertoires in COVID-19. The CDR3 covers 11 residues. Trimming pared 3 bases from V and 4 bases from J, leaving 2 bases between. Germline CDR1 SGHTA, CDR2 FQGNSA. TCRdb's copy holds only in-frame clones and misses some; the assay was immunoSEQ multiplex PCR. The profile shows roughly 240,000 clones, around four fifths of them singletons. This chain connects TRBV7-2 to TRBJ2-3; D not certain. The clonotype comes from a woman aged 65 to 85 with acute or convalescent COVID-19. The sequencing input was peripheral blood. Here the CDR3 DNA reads TGTGCCAGCAGCTTCTCAGATACGCAGTATTTT. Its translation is CASSFSDTQYF.